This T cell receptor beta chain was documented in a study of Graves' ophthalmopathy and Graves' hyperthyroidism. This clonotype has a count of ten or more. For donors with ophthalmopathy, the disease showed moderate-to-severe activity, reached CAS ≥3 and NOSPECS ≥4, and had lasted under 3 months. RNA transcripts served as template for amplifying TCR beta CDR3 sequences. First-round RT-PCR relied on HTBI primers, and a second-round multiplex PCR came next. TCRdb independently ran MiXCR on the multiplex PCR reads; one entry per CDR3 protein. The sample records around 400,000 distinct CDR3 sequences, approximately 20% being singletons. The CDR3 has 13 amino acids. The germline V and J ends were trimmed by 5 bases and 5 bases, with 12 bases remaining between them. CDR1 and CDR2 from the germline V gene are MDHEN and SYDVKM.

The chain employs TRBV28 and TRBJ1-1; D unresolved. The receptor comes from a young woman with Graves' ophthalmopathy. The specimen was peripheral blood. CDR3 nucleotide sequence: TGTGCCAGCAGTCCTCCACCCGGGACTGAAGCTTTCTTT. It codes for CASSPPPGTEAFF. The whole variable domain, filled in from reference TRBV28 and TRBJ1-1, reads DVKVTQSSRYLVKRTGEKVFLECVQDMDHENMFWYRQDPGLGLRLIYFSYDVKMKEKGDIPEGYSVSREKKERFSLILESASTNQTSMYLCASSPPPGTEAFFGQGTRLTVV.